Below, one TCR beta chain is given with its context. The antigen is unknown. The data are from a study of cytomegalovirus exposure and HLA in healthy donors. Study-wide context: Approximately 190 million T cells yielded 120 million or so unique TCR beta sequences, as an earlier analysis found. Study conclusions and caveats: At a 0.05 false discovery rate, a later analysis found over 15,000 TCR beta sequences to be associated with HLA alleles. The CMV antigen specificity of a few CMV-associated chains was confirmed through in vitro analysis.

PCR used 60 Vbeta primers and 13 Jbeta primers. Sequencing was performed with immunoSEQ multiplex PCR; in TCRdb, only in-frame clones are kept and a portion is missing. The table records approximately 150,000 clones, around 65% of them present only once. This CDR3 has 15 amino acids. Germline trimming cut 5 bases from V and 2 bases from J; bases unmatched to any gene: 6. Germline CDR1 is MNHEY and CDR2 is SVGAGI. This chain joins TRBV6-5 and TRBJ1-5; 7 nucleotides agree with TRBD1. The sequence came from a woman aged 25 to 39 in good health and CMV-seropositive. Material for sequencing was PBMCs. CDR3 DNA sequence: TGTGCCAGCAGTACCTACAGGGGAGGCAATCAGCCCCAGCATTTT. Translated: CASSTYRGGNQPQHF.